This T cell receptor (beta chain) was sequenced during a study of cytomegalovirus exposure and HLA in healthy donors. Across the whole study: Earlier, 100 million or so unique TCR beta sequences were recovered from about 200 million T cells by an analysis. Points from the study as a whole: In a later analysis, an Asian-associated ancestry cluster reportedly showed fewer N-insertions than the roughly 700-donor mean. The classifier reportedly diagnosed cytomegalovirus status with high sensitivity and specificity.

The primer mix had 60 Vbeta and 13 Jbeta primers. Measured with immunoSEQ multiplex PCR; TCRdb has only the in-frame clones, and not every one. The sample lists about 57,000 clones; approximately 70% were seen once. CDR1 SNHLY and CDR2 FYNNEI come from the germline V gene. Trimming took off 6 bases at V and 8 bases at J, with 16 bases between the two ends. The CDR3 extends over 14 amino acids. To note about this clone: Its antigen is unidentified.

The chain uses TRBV2 and TRBJ1-4; D remains ambiguous. Sequencing was performed on PBMCs. This sequence was found in a woman between 50 and 59 years old in good health and CMV-seronegative. CDR3 loop: CASRATEGGEKLFF. The CDR3 bases are TGTGCCAGCAGGGCTACAGAGGGAGGCGAAAAACTGTTTTTT.